The 19 T cell receptor beta chains presented below share a single source sample, sequenced in a study of blood T cells in healthy people across ages (dated by TCRdb to 2014 to 2015). Libraries were built with 5' RACE. Sequencing instrument: Illumina HiSeq 2500. A second about 7 to 12 cycle PCR used a sample-barcoded 5' primer and a J-beta primer mix. TCRdb ran its own pipeline on the public reads, namely fastp trimming at Q25 and MiXCR clone calling, and kept in-frame beta chains. Rows merge per CDR3 protein into single entries with the most common DNA and genes. This sample has hundreds of thousands of distinct CDR3 sequences in its table, and about 26% of those were observed once. The ten largest clones take up over 2.5% of the sample. These data were likewise used in another study, on T cells of mothers and their children.

Sequenced material: blood. These receptors were obtained from a boy younger than 18 in good health.

In the case of this clonotype: One end of the junction fails to match germline, which may point to a read error. This chain joins TRBV7-9 and TRBJ1-4; D is undetermined. The V gene's germline CDR1 is SEHNR and CDR2 FQNEAQ (reference sequence). The CDR3 runs to 15 residues. This CDR3 reads CASSIARRTNEKLFF. DNA for the CDR3: TGTGCCAGCAGCATAGCCCGTAGAACTAATGAAAAACTGTTTTTT.

V is TRBV29-1 and J is TRBJ1-1, with 9 bases aligning to TRBD1. Germline V gene sequence: CDR1 SQVTM, CDR2 ANQGSEA. The V and J ends lost 7 bases and 4 bases, in that order; junction bases with no gene match: 13. The CDR3 spans 15 residues. CDR3 residues: CSGMGQGRRGTEAFF. DNA for the CDR3: TGCAGCGGCATGGGACAGGGACGTCGTGGCACTGAAGCTTTCTTT.

This sequence joins TRBV4-2 and TRBJ2-3; TRBD2 matches at 14 bases. Trimming cost V 3 bases and J 0 bases; bases outside gene matches: 8. CDR1 and CDR2 (germline): LGHNA, YNFKEQ. CDR3 length: 19 amino acids. The CDR3 loop is CASSHDGLAGGLSTDTQYF. In DNA form, the CDR3 reads TGTGCCAGCAGCCACGATGGACTAGCGGGGGGTTTAAGCACAGATACGCAGTATTTT.

The genes are TRBV6-5 and TRBJ2-3; the D is unclear. This CDR3 comprises 14 residues. The germline V and J ends were trimmed by 8 bases and 0 bases, with 12 bases remaining between them. Per germline, CDR1 MNHEY and CDR2 SVGAGI. The CDR3 loop reads CASEEEASTDTQYF. The CDR3 DNA reads as TGTGCCAGCGAGGAAGAAGCTAGCACAGATACGCAGTATTTT.

The chain employs TRBV14 and TRBJ2-5; D ambiguous. V lost 2 bases and J 11 bases, leaving 24 bases between the germline ends. The CDR3 runs 16 residues. Germline CDR1 and CDR2: SGHDN and FVKESK. CDR3 protein: CASSQRYVSPATEQYF. DNA for the CDR3: TGTGCCAGCAGCCAAAGATACGTCTCACCAGCTACGGAGCAGTACTTC.

The table lists this clonotype with a few counts. The chain links TRBV3-1 to TRBJ2-2; D is undetermined. Trimming shortened V by 0 bases and J by 3 bases, and 14 bases separated the two germline ends. This CDR3 comprises 17 residues. CDR1 and CDR2 (germline): LGHDT, YNNKEL (reference sequence). The CDR3 bases are TGTGCCAGCAGCCAAGAAGGTTGGGGAAGGGACACCGGGGAGCTGTTTTTT. Protein: CASSQEGWGRDTGELFF.

This clonotype was seen more than once but under ten times. The chain uses TRBV7-8 and TRBJ1-4, with D perhaps matching TRBD1 (5 bases). V lost 3 bases and J 1 base, leaving 18 bases between the germline ends. This CDR3 contains 18 residues. The germline V gene encodes CDR1 SGHVS and CDR2 FQNEAQ. CDR3 amino acids: CASSLRWGRSQTNEKLFF. The CDR3 region has the DNA TGTGCCAGCAGCTTGCGTTGGGGCCGATCACAAACTAATGAAAAACTGTTTTTT.

This chain connects TRBV5-1 to TRBJ2-7; D is unclear. With 1 base removed from V and 5 bases from J, the gap between germline ends came to 16 bases. CDR3 length equals 15 residues. The germline V gene has CDR1 SGHRS and CDR2 YFSETQ. DNA of the CDR3: TGCGCCAGCAGCTTGAGAGCCGTCCGACCCCACGAGCAGTACTTC. Encoded protein: CASSLRAVRPHEQYF.

There are a few counts of this clonotype. The chain couples TRBV11-2 to TRBJ2-5, with D maybe TRBD2 (5 bases). CDR3 length: 16 residues. CDR1 and CDR2 (germline): SGHAT, FQNNGV. Trimming took off 1 base at V and 4 bases at J, with 16 bases between the two ends. CDR3 sequence: CASSLVSGGSGETQYF. For the CDR3, the DNA is TGTGCCAGCAGCTTAGTCTCTGGCGGGTCAGGAGAGACCCAGTACTTC.

This chain links TRBV20-1 with TRBJ1-3; D is perhaps TRBD1 (6 bases). V lost 6 bases, J lost 4 bases, and 13 bases lay in between. The germline gives CDR1 DFQATT, CDR2 SNEGSKA (reference sequence). CDR3 size: 13 residues. The CDR3 nucleotides are TGCAGTGCGCCAAGACAGGACGGAAACACCATATATTTT. Translating it yields CSAPRQDGNTIYF.

This clonotype has just a few counts. V gene TRBV4-1 combines with J gene TRBJ2-7; D is perhaps TRBD1 (7 bases). The V gene lost 0 bases and the J gene lost 2 bases, with 17 bases spanning the gap. Per the germline V gene, CDR1 is MGHRA and CDR2 is YSYEKL. CDR3 length equals 17 residues. The DNA for the CDR3 is TGCGCCAGCAGCCAAGAAGGTTGGAGGGGGACAGCCTACGAGCAGTACTTC. Its translation: CASSQEGWRGTAYEQYF.

The V gene is TRBV6-6, the J gene TRBJ1-6, with D tentatively TRBD1 (6 bases). CDR3 length: 16 amino acids. Germline V CDR1 and CDR2: MNHNY, SVGAGI (reference sequence). V lost 2 bases, J lost 7 bases, and 15 bases lay in between. The CDR3 is CASSYRRGGLNSPLHF. Here the CDR3 DNA reads TGTGCCAGCAGTTACCGACGGGGGGGCTTGAATTCACCCCTCCACTTT.

The genes are TRBV5-1 and TRBJ2-4, with unresolved D. This CDR3 contains 16 residues. The V and J ends lost 2 bases and 0 bases respectively, with 12 bases between them. Germline CDR1 and CDR2: SGHRS and YFSETQ. The CDR3 loop is CASSLGSLLAKNIQYF. Written as DNA, the CDR3 is TGCGCCAGCAGCTTAGGCAGCCTTTTAGCCAAAAACATTCAGTACTTC. Looking up the rest from reference TRBV5-1 and TRBJ2-4 gives the full variable domain: KAGVTQTPRYLIKTRGQQVTLSCSPISGHRSVSWYQQTPGQGLQFLFEYFSETQRNKGNFPGRFSGRQFSNSRSEMNVSTLELGDSALYLCASSLGSLLAKNIQYFGAGTRLSVL.

The rearrangement joins TRBV14 to TRBJ2-5, with 8 positions matching TRBD1. The DNA matches TRBJ2-7 better at its end, which makes the J call doubtful. The CDR3 loop spans 15 amino acids. Germline CDR1 SGHDN, CDR2 FVKESK. This CDR3 reads CASSPAGQVVYEQYF. CDR3 coding DNA: TGTGCCAGCAGCCCCGCGGGACAGGTCGTCTACGAGCAGTACTTC.

V and J are TRBV28 and TRBJ1-2, with no clear D. The germline CDR1 and CDR2 sequences are MDHEN and SYDVKM. The CDR3 spans 12 residues. V was trimmed by 7 bases and J by 6 bases, leaving 12 bases between them. The DNA of the CDR3 is TGTGCCAGCACCCCCCAAGGGCATGGCTACACCTTC. Translated, it gives CASTPQGHGYTF.

This clonotype was recorded a few times. The genes are TRBV3-1 and TRBJ1-1; D uncertain. This CDR3 is built from 16 residues. Germline V lookup: CDR1 LGHDT, CDR2 YNNKEL (reference sequence). V was clipped by 4 bases and J by 0 bases, with 15 bases between them. In DNA form, the CDR3 reads TGTGCCAGCAGCCTAGTCCCGGATTCTATGAACACTGAAGCTTTCTTT. Encoded protein: CASSLVPDSMNTEAFF. Full variable domain (outside the CDR3, taken from reference TRBV3-1 and TRBJ1-1): DTAVSQTPKYLVTQMGNDKSIKCEQNLGHDTMYWYKQDSKKFLKIMFSYNNKELIINETVPNRFSPKSPDKAHLNLHINSLELGDSAVYFCASSLVPDSMNTEAFFGQGTRLTVV.

This clonotype was detected a few times. CDR3 amino acids: CASSFAGDETQYF. In nucleotides, the CDR3 is TGTGCCAGCAGTTTCGCGGGCGACGAGACCCAGTACTTC. The chain uses TRBV28 and TRBJ2-1, with D perhaps matching TRBD2 (5 bases). The J call is uncertain, as TRBJ2-5 better fits the DNA end. This CDR3 contains 13 residues. Germline V lookup: CDR1 MDHEN, CDR2 SYDVKM.

In its sample, this clonotype was seen a few times. The rearrangement links TRBV5-1 to TRBJ2-7; the D gene could be TRBD1 or TRBD2 (5 bases each). The V end was cut by 1 base, the J end by 7 bases, with 15 bases between. The CDR3 sequence is 14 residues long. Per the germline V gene, CDR1 is SGHRS and CDR2 is YFSETQ. CDR3 protein: CASSLSRDAGEQYF. For the CDR3, the DNA is TGCGCCAGCAGCTTGAGCAGGGACGCCGGGGAGCAGTACTTC.

J is TRBJ1-5 and V is TRBV27; 10 bases align to TRBD1. Trimming at V came to 5 bases and at J to 5 bases, leaving 6 bases not matched to a gene. Germline loops: CDR1 MNHEY, CDR2 SMNVEV (reference sequence). CDR3 size: 15 residues. The CDR3 nucleotides read TGTGCCAGCAGTGCCGGGACAGGGGAACATCAGCCCCAGCATTTT. It is translated as CASSAGTGEHQPQHF.